The rows below give T cell receptor beta chains drawn from one sample of a study of blood T cell repertoires in COVID-19. Sequencing was performed with immunoSEQ multiplex PCR; in TCRdb, only in-frame clones are kept and a portion is missing. The table has roughly 290,000 clones, under 90% seen once. Sequenced sample: PBMCs or T cells enriched from blood (not recorded which). Source of these receptors: a woman aged 40 to 50 who had recovered from COVID-19. The CDR3 runs from the conserved cysteine through the conserved F or W. A D gene is named only where the DNA matches it firmly.

V,D,CDR3
TRBV4-1,NA,CASSQDGRLNAFF
TRBV11-2,NA,CASSLQQYEQYF
TRBV18,NA,CASSPVHKSYEQYF
TRBV19,NA,CASSINRPRHSISGNTIYF
TRBV11-1,NA,CASSLIRYNEQFF
TRBV5-4,TRBD2,CASSLGTSGPGKTQYF
TRBV6-5,NA,CASSLQGRDEKLFF
TRBV7-9,NA,CASSRTGELNEKLFF
TRBV5-5,NA,CASSLGGQHSPLHF
TRBV11-2,TRBD1,CASSSEIGTARETQYF
TRBV5-5,NA,CASSLGYGARGYEQYF
TRBV27,NA,CASSSTRGADEQFF
TRBV19,NA,CASSIGTTNYGYTF
TRBV20-1,TRBD1,CSAGDRDRAFF
TRBV18,TRBD1,CASSPEDRAPYEQYF
TRBV7-3,TRBD2,CASSPSRTSGRHEQFF
TRBV5-1,NA,CASSWTPGETQYF
TRBV4-1,TRBD1,CASSQDRGYYGYTF
TRBV19,TRBD1,CASSIWTGKTLVNTEAFF
TRBV7-6,NA,CASSSLEGEAFF
TRBV7-3,NA,CASSLTTRSPNTEAFF
TRBV5-1,TRBD2,CASSLAGTSEVELFF
TRBV19,NA,CASSRWVSEANEQFF